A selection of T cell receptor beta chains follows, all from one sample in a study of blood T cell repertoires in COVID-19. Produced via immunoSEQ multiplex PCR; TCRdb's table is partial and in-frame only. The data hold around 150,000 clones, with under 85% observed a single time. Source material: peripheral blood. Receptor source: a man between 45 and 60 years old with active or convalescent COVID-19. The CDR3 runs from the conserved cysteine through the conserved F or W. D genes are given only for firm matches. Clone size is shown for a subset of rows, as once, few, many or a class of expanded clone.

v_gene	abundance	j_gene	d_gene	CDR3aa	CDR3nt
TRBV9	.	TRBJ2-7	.	CASSVDAPPYEQYF	TGTGCCAGCAGCGTAGACGCGCCTCCCTACGAGCAGTACTTC
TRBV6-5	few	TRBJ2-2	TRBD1	CASGPGTGDTGELFF	TGTGCCAGTGGCCCCGGGACAGGGGACACCGGGGAGCTGTTTTTT
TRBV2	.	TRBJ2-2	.	CASSGGGGHTGELFF	TGTGCCAGCAGTGGAGGCGGGGGCCACACCGGGGAGCTGTTTTTT
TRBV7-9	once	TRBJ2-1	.	CASSPPGVAYNEQFF	TGTGCCAGCAGCCCCCCGGGGGTAGCCTACAATGAGCAGTTCTTC
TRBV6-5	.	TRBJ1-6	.	CASMSDNSPLHF	TGTGCCAGCATGAGTGATAATTCACCCCTCCACTTT
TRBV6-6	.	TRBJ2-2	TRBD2	CASSPEWAGETGELFF	TGTGCCAGCAGTCCCGAATGGGCGGGAGAAACCGGGGAGCTGTTTTTT
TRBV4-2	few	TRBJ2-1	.	CASSEEGPSYNEQFF	TGTGCCAGCAGCGAGGAGGGCCCCTCCTACAATGAGCAGTTCTTC
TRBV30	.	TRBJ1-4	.	CAWSYRDNEKLFF	TGTGCCTGGAGTTACAGGGATAATGAAAAACTGTTTTTT
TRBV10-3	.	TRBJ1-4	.	CAISEQGRGEKLFF	TGTGCCATCAGTGAACAGGGTCGTGGTGAAAAACTGTTTTTT
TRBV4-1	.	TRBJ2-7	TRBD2	CASSQVLIAGAPSYEQYF	TGCGCCAGCAGCCAAGTCCTTATAGCGGGAGCCCCCTCCTACGAGCAGTACTTC
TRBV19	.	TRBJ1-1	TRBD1	CASSLDRGGTEAFF	TGTGCCAGTAGTTTGGACAGGGGAGGGACTGAAGCTTTCTTT
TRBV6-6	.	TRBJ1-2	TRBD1	CASSPHRGSTGYTF	TGTGCCAGCAGTCCCCACAGGGGAAGTACGGGCTACACCTTC
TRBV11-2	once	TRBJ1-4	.	CASSSSGGAREKLFF	TGTGCCAGCAGCTCGAGCGGGGGCGCCAGGGAAAAACTGTTTTTT
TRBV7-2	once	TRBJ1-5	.	CASSLVGGGQPQHF	TGTGCCAGCAGCTTAGTGGGGGGTGGTCAGCCCCAGCATTTT
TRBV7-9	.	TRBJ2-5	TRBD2	CASSLVTSGDQETQYF	TGTGCCAGCAGCTTAGTGACTAGCGGGGACCAAGAGACCCAGTACTTC
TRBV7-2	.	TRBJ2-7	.	CASSLARGAPEQYF	TGTGCCAGCAGCTTAGCCCGGGGGGCTCCCGAGCAGTACTTC
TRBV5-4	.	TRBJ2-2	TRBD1	CASSIQGVGELFF	TGTGCCAGCAGCATACAGGGGGTCGGGGAGCTGTTTTTT
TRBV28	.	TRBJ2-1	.	CASSLTRLWQFF	TGTGCCAGCAGTTTAACCCGACTATGGCAGTTCTTC
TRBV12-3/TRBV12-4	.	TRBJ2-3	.	CASLGASTDTQYF	TGTGCCAGCCTAGGGGCTAGCACAGATACGCAGTATTTT
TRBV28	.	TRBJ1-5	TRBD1	CASITGGGGGNQPQHF	TGTGCCAGCATCACGGGAGGGGGCGGAGGCAATCAGCCCCAGCATTTT
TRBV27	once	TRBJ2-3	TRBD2	CASSLKVTSGSFKHSTDTQYF	TGTGCCAGCAGTTTAAAGGTTACTAGCGGGAGCTTCAAACATAGCACAGATACGCAGTATTTT
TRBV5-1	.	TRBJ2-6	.	CASSLAGAGAGANVLTF	TGCGCCAGCAGCTTGGCCGGGGCAGGGGCTGGGGCCAACGTCCTGACTTTC
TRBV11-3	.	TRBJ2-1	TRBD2	CASSLGAGAHEQFF	TGTGCCAGCAGCTTAGGGGCGGGAGCCCATGAGCAGTTCTTC
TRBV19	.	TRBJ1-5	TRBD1	CASSYGTGGNQPQHF	TGTGCCAGTAGTTACGGGACAGGGGGCAATCAGCCCCAGCATTTT
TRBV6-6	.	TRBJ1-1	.	CASSYRDIEAFF	TGTGCCAGCAGTTACCGGGACATCGAAGCTTTCTTT
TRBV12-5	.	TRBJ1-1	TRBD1	CASGLGDRGAFF	TGTGCTAGTGGTTTGGGCGACAGGGGGGCTTTCTTT
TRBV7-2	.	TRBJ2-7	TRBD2	CASSREGAGLAGEAYEQYF	TGTGCCAGCAGCCGCGAAGGGGCGGGACTAGCGGGAGAAGCCTACGAGCAGTACTTC
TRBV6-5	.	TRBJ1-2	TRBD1	CAGDRGSYGYTF	TGTGCCGGCGACAGGGGTAGCTATGGCTACACCTTC
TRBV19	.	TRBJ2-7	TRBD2	CASSINSGRSYEQYF	TGTGCCAGTAGTATTAATAGCGGGAGGTCCTACGAGCAGTACTTC
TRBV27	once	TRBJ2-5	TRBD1	CASSLTGTEETQYF	TGTGCCAGCAGTCTAACCGGGACAGAAGAGACCCAGTACTTC
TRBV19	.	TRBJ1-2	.	CASKVLYSGRYGYTF	TGTGCCAGTAAAGTCCTTTACTCGGGGAGGTATGGCTACACCTTC
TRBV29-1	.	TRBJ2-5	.	CSVEELLKETQYF	TGCAGCGTTGAAGAACTACTCAAAGAGACCCAGTACTTC
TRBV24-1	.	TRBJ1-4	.	CATSAGGGEKLFF	TGTGCCACCAGTGCCGGGGGAGGAGAAAAACTGTTTTTT
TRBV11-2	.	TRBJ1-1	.	CASSFYSEAFF	TGTGCCAGCAGCTTTTACAGTGAAGCTTTCTTT
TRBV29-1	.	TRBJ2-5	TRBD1	CSANDRAQETQYF	TGCAGCGCGAATGACAGGGCGCAAGAGACCCAGTACTTC
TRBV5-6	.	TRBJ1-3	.	CASSFSRDTIYF	TGTGCCAGCAGCTTTAGCAGGGACACCATATATTTT
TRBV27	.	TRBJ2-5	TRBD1	CASWTGGWETQYF	TGTGCCAGCTGGACAGGGGGCTGGGAGACCCAGTACTTC
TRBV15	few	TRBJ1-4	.	CATSSDPPGPGATNEKLFF	TGTGCCACCAGCAGTGATCCTCCGGGTCCCGGCGCAACTAATGAAAAACTGTTTTTT
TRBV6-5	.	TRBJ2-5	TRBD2	CASSWGLAGGETQYF	TGTGCCAGCAGTTGGGGACTAGCGGGGGGAGAGACCCAGTACTTC
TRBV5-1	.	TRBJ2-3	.	CASSLEPSDNTDTQYF	TGCGCCAGCAGCTTGGAACCTAGCGACAACACAGATACGCAGTATTTT
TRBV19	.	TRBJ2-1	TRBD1	CASSRDSAYNEQFF	TGTGCCAGTAGCCGGGACAGCGCCTACAATGAGCAGTTCTTC
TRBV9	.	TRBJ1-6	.	CASSVGGTYNSPLHF	TGTGCCAGCAGCGTAGGCGGGACCTATAATTCACCCCTCCACTTT
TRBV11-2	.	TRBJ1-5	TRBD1	CASTRNRGTGGGNQPQHF	TGTGCCAGCACCCGAAACCGCGGGACAGGGGGTGGCAATCAGCCCCAGCATTTT
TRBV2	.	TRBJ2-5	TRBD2	CASKRVAGGETQYF	TGTGCCAGCAAACGGGTAGCGGGAGGGGAGACCCAGTACTTC
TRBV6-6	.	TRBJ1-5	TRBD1	CASSPDRGDQPQHF	TGTGCCAGCAGCCCCGACAGGGGCGATCAGCCCCAGCATTTT
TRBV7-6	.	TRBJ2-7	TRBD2	CASSRGREVSYEQYF	TGTGCCAGCAGCCGTGGGCGGGAGGTGTCCTACGAGCAGTACTTC
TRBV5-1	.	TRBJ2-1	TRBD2	CASNLFPGLAGNEQFF	TGCGCCAGCAATCTGTTTCCGGGACTAGCGGGTAATGAGCAGTTCTTC
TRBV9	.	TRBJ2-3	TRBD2	CASSAGTSGSWDTQYF	TGTGCCAGCAGCGCAGGTACTAGCGGGAGTTGGGATACGCAGTATTTT
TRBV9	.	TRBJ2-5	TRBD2	CASSFGLAGDVETQYF	TGTGCCAGCAGCTTCGGACTAGCGGGGGATGTAGAGACCCAGTACTTC
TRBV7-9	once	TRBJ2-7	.	CASSPPTYEQYF	TGTGCCAGCAGCCCTCCTACCTACGAGCAGTACTTC
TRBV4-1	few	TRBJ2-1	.	CASSQEPVYNEQFF	TGCGCCAGCAGCCAAGAACCGGTTTACAATGAGCAGTTCTTC
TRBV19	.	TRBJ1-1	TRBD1	CASKPGGSWNTEAFF	TGTGCCAGTAAACCAGGGGGGTCATGGAACACTGAAGCTTTCTTT
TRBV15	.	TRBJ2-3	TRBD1	CATRSTGSDTQYF	TGTGCCACCAGGTCGACAGGGTCAGATACGCAGTATTTT
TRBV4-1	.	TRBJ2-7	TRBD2	CASSLRLAGDEQYF	TGCGCCAGCAGCCTTCGACTAGCGGGGGACGAGCAGTACTTC
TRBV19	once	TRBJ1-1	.	CASSMWGPTEAFF	TGTGCCAGTAGTATGTGGGGGCCCACTGAAGCTTTCTTT
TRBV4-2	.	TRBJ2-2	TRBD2	CASSQHTSGRYTGELFF	TGTGCCAGCAGCCAACATACTAGCGGGAGGTACACCGGGGAGCTGTTTTTT
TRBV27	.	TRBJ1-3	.	CASSAQGFGNTIYF	TGTGCCAGCAGTGCGCAGGGTTTTGGAAACACCATATATTTT